These T cell receptor beta chains were read from a single sample in a study of shared clonotypes between healthy human individuals. Produced via immunoSEQ multiplex PCR; TCRdb's table is partial and in-frame only. This table holds hundreds of thousands of clones, over 65% found once. The specimen was PBMCs. The origin of the receptors is a woman in her forties in good health. Some clones in this sample may be carry-over from other donors' samples. CDR3s include the opening cysteine and the closing phenylalanine or tryptophan. D genes are given only for firm matches. Only part of the rows carry a size: once, few, many, or a class if the clone is expanded.

abundance	len	d_gene	v_gene	j_gene	CDR3aa	CDR3nt
once	13	-	TRBV7-3	TRBJ2-1	CASSLTGHNEQFF	TGTGCCAGCAGCTTAACAGGCCACAATGAGCAGTTCTTC
-	13	-	TRBV30	TRBJ2-5	CAWSVGLGETQYF	TGTGCCTGGAGTGTAGGCCTGGGAGAGACCCAGTACTTC
-	13	-	TRBV29-1	TRBJ2-4	CSVSLIAKNIQYF	TGCAGCGTTTCCCTAATAGCCAAAAACATTCAGTACTTC
-	13	TRBD1	TRBV2	TRBJ2-7	CASRRDRAYEQYF	TGTGCCAGCCGCCGGGACAGGGCCTACGAGCAGTACTTC
-	14	TRBD1	TRBV6-5	TRBJ1-2	CASRPDRDRGGYTF	TGTGCCAGCAGACCCGACCGGGACAGGGGTGGCTACACCTTC
-	16	-	TRBV5-1	TRBJ2-1	CASSLDPWPSYNEQFF	TGCGCCAGCAGCTTGGATCCCTGGCCCTCCTACAATGAGCAGTTCTTC
-	15	TRBD2	TRBV9	TRBJ2-1	CASSFGLAGSGEQFF	TGTGCCAGCAGCTTTGGACTAGCGGGAAGCGGTGAGCAGTTCTTC
few	15	-	TRBV30	TRBJ2-7	CAWSPPGFSSYEQYF	TGTGCCTGGAGCCCCCCAGGGTTTTCCTCCTACGAGCAGTACTTC
-	14	TRBD1	TRBV9	TRBJ1-3	CASSLEDRGNTIYF	TGTGCCAGCAGCCTAGAGGACAGGGGAAACACCATATATTTT
-	14	TRBD1	TRBV18	TRBJ1-2	CASLRQGTNYGYTF	TGTGCCAGCTTACGACAGGGGACAAACTATGGCTACACCTTC
-	15	-	TRBV5-6	TRBJ2-7	CASSLGTRDFYEQYF	TGTGCCAGCAGCCTCGGGACTCGGGATTTCTACGAGCAGTACTTC
-	15	-	TRBV11-2	TRBJ1-1	CASSPLFGGATEAFF	TGTGCCAGCAGCCCCCTATTCGGGGGTGCCACTGAAGCTTTCTTT
-	16	-	TRBV6-1	TRBJ2-1	CASSEVKILVVGEQFF	TGTGCCAGCAGTGAAGTCAAGATATTGGTGGTCGGTGAGCAGTTCTTC
-	13	-	TRBV28	TRBJ2-2	CASRLVSTGELFF	TGTGCCAGCAGACTAGTGTCCACCGGGGAGCTGTTTTTT
-	14	-	TRBV7-3	TRBJ2-6	CASSTGGGANVLTF	TGTGCCAGCAGTACAGGTGGAGGGGCCAACGTCCTGACTTTC
few	13	-	TRBV4-3	TRBJ1-5	CASSQETNQPQHF	TGCGCCAGCAGCCAAGAGACCAATCAGCCCCAGCATTTT
many	15	-	TRBV6-6	TRBJ2-5	CASRPWTVSQETQYF	TGTGCCAGCAGACCTTGGACAGTTTCCCAAGAGACCCAGTACTTC
-	15	TRBD1	TRBV6-1	TRBJ2-7	CASSEQGALTYEQYF	TGTGCCAGCAGTGAGCAGGGGGCCCTTACCTACGAGCAGTACTTC
-	15	-	TRBV9	TRBJ1-3	CASSARGASGNTIYF	TGTGCCAGCAGCGCCCGAGGTGCTTCTGGAAACACCATATATTTT
-	14	TRBD1	TRBV18	TRBJ1-1	CASSPLGTGGEAFF	TGTGCCAGCTCACCACTGGGGACAGGGGGCGAAGCTTTCTTT
-	16	-	TRBV21-1	TRBJ2-1	CASSKGSSGTYNEQFF	TGTGCCAGCAGCAAAGGATCGAGCGGGACCTACAATGAGCAGTTCTTC
-	13	-	TRBV30	TRBJ2-7	CAWSGTLWSEQYF	TGTGCCTGGAGCGGGACTCTCTGGAGCGAGCAGTACTTC
-	15	-	TRBV7-2	TRBJ2-7	CASSLGAGPSYEQYF	TGTGCCAGCAGCTTAGGTGCTGGCCCCTCCTACGAGCAGTACTTC
-	15	TRBD2	TRBV7-9	TRBJ2-7	CASSLLAGVNYEQYF	TGTGCCAGCAGCTTGCTTGCGGGAGTAAACTACGAGCAGTACTTC